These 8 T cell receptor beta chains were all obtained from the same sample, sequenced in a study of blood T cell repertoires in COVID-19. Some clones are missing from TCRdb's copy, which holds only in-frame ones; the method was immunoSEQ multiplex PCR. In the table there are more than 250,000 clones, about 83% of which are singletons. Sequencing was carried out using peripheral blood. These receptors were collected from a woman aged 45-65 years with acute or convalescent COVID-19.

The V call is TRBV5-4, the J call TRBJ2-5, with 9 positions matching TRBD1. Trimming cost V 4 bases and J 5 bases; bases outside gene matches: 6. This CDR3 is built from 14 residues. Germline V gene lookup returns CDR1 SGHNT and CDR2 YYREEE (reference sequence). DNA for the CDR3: TGTGCCAGCAGCACCCCCGGGACAGGGGAGACCCAGTACTTC. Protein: CASSTPGTGETQYF.

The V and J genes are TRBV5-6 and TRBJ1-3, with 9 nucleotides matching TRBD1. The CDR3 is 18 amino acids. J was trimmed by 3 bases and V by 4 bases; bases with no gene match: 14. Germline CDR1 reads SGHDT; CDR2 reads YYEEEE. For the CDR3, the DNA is TGTGCCAGCAGCCATCGTGGGACAGGGCCTTTCGTTGGAAACACCATATATTTT. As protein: CASSHRGTGPFVGNTIYF.

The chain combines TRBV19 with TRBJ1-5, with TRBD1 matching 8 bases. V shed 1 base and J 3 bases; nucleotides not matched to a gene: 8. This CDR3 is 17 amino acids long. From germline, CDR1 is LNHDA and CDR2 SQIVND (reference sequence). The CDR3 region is CASSIGGGQDSNQPQHF. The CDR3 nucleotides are TGTGCCAGTAGTATAGGGGGGGGACAGGACTCCAATCAGCCCCAGCATTTT.

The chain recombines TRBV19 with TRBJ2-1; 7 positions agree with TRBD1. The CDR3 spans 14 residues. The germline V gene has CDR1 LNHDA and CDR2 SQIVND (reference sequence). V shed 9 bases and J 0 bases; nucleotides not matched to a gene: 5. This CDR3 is CASRQGHSYNEQFF. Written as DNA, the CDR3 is TGTGCCAGCCGACAGGGCCACTCCTACAATGAGCAGTTCTTC.

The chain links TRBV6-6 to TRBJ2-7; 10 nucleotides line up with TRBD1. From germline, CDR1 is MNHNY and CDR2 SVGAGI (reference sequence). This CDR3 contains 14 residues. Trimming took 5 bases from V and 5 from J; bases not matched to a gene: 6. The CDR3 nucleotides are TGTGCCAGCAGTGGAACGACAGGGGGCCACGAGCAGTACTTC. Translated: CASSGTTGGHEQYF.

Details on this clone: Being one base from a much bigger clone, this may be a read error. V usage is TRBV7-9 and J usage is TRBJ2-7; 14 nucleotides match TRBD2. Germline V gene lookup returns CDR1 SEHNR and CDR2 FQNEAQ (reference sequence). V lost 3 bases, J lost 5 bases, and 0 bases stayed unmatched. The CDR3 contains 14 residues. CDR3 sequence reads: CASSLGLAGDEQYF. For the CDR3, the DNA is TGTGCCAGCAGCTTGGGACTAGCGGGAGACGAGCAGTACTTC. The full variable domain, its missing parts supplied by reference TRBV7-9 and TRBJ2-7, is DTGVSQNPRHKITKRGQNVTFRCDPISEHNRLYWYRQTLGQGPEFLTYFQNEAQLEKSRLLSDRFSAERPKGSFSTLEIQRTEQGDSAMYLCASSLGLAGDEQYFGPGTRLTVT.

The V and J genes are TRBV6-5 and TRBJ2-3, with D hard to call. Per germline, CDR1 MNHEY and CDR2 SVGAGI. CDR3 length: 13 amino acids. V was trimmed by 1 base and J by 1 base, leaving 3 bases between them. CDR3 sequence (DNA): TGTGCCAGCAGTTACTTCGGCACAGATACGCAGTATTTT. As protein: CASSYFGTDTQYF.

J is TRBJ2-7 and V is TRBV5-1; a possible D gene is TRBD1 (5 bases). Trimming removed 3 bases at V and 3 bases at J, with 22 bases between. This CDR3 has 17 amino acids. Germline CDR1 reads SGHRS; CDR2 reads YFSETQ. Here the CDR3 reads CASSSLTGRVQDYEQYF. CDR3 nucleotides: TGCGCCAGCAGCTCCCTCACGGGCAGGGTACAGGACTACGAGCAGTACTTC.